This T cell receptor beta chain was captured in a study of T cells in Graves' hyperthyroidism and ophthalmopathy. The germline CDR1 and CDR2 sequences are DFQATT and SNEGSKA (reference sequence). The J segment lost 2 bases and the V segment lost 3 bases, leaving 9 bases of the junction unmatched. This CDR3 comprises 18 residues. Regions amplified from RNA transcripts were the TCR beta CDR3 regions. The HTBI primer set was used in a first-round RT-PCR of the TCR CDR3. TCRdb re-called the multiplex PCR reads through MiXCR, storing one row per CDR3 protein. The sample records a few hundred thousand distinct CDR3 sequences, around 14% being singletons.

The chain has TRBV20-1 and TRBJ2-3; TRBD2 aligns across 15 bases. The sequenced sample was blood. The clonotype comes from a woman aged 25 to 39 with Graves' hyperthyroidism that later progressed to Graves' ophthalmopathy. CDR3 residues: CSARGLAGGTANTDTQYF. For the CDR3, the DNA is TGCAGTGCTAGGGGACTAGCGGGAGGAACTGCTAACACAGATACGCAGTATTTT.